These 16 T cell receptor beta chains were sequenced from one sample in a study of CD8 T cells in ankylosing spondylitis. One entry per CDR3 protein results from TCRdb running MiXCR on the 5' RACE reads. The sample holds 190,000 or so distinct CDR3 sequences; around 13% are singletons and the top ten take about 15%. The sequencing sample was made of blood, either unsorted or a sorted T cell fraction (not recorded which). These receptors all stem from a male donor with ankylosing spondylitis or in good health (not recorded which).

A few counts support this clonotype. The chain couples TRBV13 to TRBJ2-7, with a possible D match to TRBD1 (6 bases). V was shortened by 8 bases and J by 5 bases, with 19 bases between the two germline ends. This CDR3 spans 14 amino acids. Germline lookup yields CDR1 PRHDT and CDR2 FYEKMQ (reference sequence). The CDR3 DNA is TGTGCCAGCGTCTCCTCGACAGGTTTTGACGAGCAGTACTTC. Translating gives CASVSSTGFDEQYF.

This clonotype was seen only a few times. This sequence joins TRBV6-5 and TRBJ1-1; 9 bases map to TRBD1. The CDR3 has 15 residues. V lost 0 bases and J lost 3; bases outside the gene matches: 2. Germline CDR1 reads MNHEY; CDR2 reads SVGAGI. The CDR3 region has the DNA TGTGCCAGCAGTTACTCTCGGGACAGGGACACTGAAGCTTTCTTT. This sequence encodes CASSYSRDRDTEAFF.

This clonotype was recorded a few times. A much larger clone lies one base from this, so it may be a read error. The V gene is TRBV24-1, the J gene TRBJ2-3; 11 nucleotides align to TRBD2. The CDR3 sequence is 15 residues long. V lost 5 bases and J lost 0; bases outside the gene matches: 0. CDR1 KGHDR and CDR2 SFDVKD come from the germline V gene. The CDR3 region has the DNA TGTGCCACCAGTGGGACTAGCGGGAGCACAGATACGCAGTATTTT. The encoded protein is CATSGTSGSTDTQYF.

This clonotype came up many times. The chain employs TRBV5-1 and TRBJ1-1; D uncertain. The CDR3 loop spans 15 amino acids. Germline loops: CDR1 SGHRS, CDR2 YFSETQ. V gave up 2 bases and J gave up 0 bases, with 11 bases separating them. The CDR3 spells CASSFHSFMNTEAFF. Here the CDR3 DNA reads TGCGCCAGCAGCTTTCACAGTTTCATGAACACTGAAGCTTTCTTT.

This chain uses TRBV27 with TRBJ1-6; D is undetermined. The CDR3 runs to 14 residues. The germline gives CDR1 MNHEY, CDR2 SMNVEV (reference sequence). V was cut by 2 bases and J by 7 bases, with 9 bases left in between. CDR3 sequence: CASSLRQINSPLHF. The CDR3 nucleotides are TGTGCCAGCAGTTTAAGGCAGATAAATTCACCCCTCCACTTT.

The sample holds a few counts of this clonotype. Here the CDR3 reads CASSPWTTDSGANVLTF. CDR3 bases: TGTGCCAGCAGCCCTTGGACGACGGACTCTGGGGCCAACGTCCTGACTTTC. The V and J genes are TRBV7-9 and TRBJ2-6; the D is unclear. Trimming pared 5 bases from V and 0 bases from J, leaving 14 bases between. CDR1 and CDR2 (germline): SEHNR, FQNEAQ (reference sequence). The CDR3 is 17 residues long.

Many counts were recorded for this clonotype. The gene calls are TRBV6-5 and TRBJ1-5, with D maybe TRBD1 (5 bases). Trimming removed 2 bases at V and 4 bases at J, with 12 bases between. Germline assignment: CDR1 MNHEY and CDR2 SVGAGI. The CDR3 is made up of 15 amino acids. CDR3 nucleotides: TGTGCCAGCAGTTACAAGAGGACATCTAATCAGCCCCAGCATTTT. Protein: CASSYKRTSNQPQHF.

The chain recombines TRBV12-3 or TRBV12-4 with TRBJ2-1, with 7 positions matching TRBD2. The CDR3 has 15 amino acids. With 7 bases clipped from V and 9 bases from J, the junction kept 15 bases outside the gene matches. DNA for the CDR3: TGTGCCAGCAACCGGCCGGGACTAACGATCACTGAGCAGTTCTTC. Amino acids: CASNRPGLTITEQFF.

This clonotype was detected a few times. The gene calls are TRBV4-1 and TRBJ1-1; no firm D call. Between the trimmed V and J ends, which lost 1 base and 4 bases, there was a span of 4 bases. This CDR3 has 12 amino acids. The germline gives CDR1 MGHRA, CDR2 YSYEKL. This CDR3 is CASSQVGTEAFF. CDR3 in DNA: TGCGCCAGCAGCCAAGTGGGCACTGAAGCTTTCTTT.

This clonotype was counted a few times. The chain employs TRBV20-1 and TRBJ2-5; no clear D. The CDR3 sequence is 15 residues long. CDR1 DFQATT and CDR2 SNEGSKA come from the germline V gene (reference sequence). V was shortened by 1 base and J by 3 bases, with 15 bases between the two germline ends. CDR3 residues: CSARAQWEPEETQYF. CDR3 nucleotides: TGCAGTGCTAGAGCCCAATGGGAACCAGAAGAGACCCAGTACTTC.

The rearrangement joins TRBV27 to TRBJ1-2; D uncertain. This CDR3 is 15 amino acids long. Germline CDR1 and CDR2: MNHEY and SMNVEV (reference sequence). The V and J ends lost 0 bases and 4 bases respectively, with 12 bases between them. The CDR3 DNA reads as TGTGCCAGCAGTTTATCGGCAGCAGTCACCTATGGCTACACCTTC. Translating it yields CASSLSAAVTYGYTF.

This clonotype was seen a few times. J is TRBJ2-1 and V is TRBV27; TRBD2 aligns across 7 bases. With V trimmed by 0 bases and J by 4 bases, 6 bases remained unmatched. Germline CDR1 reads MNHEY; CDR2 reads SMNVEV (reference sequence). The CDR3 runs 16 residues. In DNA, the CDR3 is TGTGCCAGCAGTTTATCCGCAGCGGGACCGTACAATGAGCAGTTCTTC. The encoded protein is CASSLSAAGPYNEQFF.

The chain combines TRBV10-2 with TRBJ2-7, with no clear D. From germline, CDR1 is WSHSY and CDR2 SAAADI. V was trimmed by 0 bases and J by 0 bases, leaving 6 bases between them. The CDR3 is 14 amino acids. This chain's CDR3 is CASSESGSSYEQYF. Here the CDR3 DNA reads TGCGCCAGCAGTGAGTCGGGTAGCTCCTACGAGCAGTACTTC.

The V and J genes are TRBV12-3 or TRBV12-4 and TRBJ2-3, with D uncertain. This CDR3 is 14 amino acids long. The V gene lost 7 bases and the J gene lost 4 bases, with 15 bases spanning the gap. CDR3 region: CASKSLSIADTQYF. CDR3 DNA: TGTGCCAGCAAGAGTCTCTCTATTGCAGATACGCAGTATTTT.

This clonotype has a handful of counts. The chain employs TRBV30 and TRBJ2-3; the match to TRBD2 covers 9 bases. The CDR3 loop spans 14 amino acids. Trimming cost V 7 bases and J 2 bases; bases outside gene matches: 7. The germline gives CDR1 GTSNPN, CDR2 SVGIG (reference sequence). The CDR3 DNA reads TGTGCCTCGGTCCCTAGCGGGGCCACAGATACGCAGTATTTT. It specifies CASVPSGATDTQYF.

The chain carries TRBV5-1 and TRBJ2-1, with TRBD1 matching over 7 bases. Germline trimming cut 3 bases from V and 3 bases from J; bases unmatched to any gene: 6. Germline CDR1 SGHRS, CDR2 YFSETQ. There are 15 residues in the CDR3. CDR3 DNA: TGCGCCAGCAGCTCCGGACAGGCGTTCTACAATGAGCAGTTCTTC. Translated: CASSSGQAFYNEQFF.